A single sample gave rise to the 24 T cell receptor beta chains below, sequenced in a study of OX40 agonist ivuxolimab in advanced cancers. To prepare the library, the immunoSEQ multiplex PCR assay was applied. TCRdb's version of the immuneACCESS table is confined to in-frame rearrangements and falls short of the full clone set. An unresolved V gene accounts for under half of the shortfall where checked; the remainder is of unknown origin. This sample comprises some 43,000 clones, 88% of them detected only once. The ten largest clonotypes hold around 3.4% of the sample. The input for sequencing was CD4+ or CD8+ T cells sorted from blood, taken in a trial of the OX40 agonist ivuxolimab. All receptors come from an adult with an advanced solid tumor such as melanoma, head and neck, liver or kidney cancer.

This chain uses TRBV7-3 with TRBJ2-5, with 7 bases matching TRBD1. The V segment lost 4 bases and the J segment 5 bases; nucleotides outside the gene matches: 7. Per the germline V gene, CDR1 is SGHTA and CDR2 is FQGTGA. The CDR3 is 14 residues long. CDR3: CASSSRQGSETQYF. CDR3 nucleotides: TGTGCCAGCAGCTCTCGACAGGGTTCGGAGACCCAGTACTTC.

The chain links TRBV14 to TRBJ2-3, with D possibly being TRBD2 (5 bases). The CDR3 contains 14 residues. Trimming removed 4 bases at V and 6 bases at J, with 14 bases between. Germline lookup yields CDR1 SGHDN and CDR2 FVKESK. DNA for the CDR3: TGTGCCAGCAGCCCGGTAATAGCGCCCGATACGCAGTATTTT. This encodes CASSPVIAPDTQYF.

The chain couples TRBV6-1 to TRBJ1-5; 9 bases map to TRBD1. Germline values: CDR1 MNHNS, CDR2 SASEGT. Germline trimming cut 7 bases from V and 0 bases from J; bases unmatched to any gene: 4. The CDR3 spans 15 residues. DNA of the CDR3: TGTGCCAGCATTTGGACAGGGGATAGCAATCAGCCCCAGCATTTT. As protein: CASIWTGDSNQPQHF.

V and J are TRBV5-4 and TRBJ2-3; 7 nucleotides align to TRBD2. J gave up 1 base and V 0 bases, and 8 bases lay outside the gene matches. From germline, CDR1 is SGHNT and CDR2 YYREEE (reference sequence). The CDR3 is 17 amino acids. The CDR3 DNA reads as TGTGCCAGCAGCTTGGCCTCGGGGGGAGGAGGCACAGATACGCAGTATTTT. Its protein product is CASSLASGGGGTDTQYF.

This clone has just one count. The gene calls are TRBV5-4 and TRBJ1-1; D is undetermined. Trimming cost V 3 bases and J 0 bases, with 15 bases left between them. The CDR3 is made up of 16 amino acids. Germline-derived CDR1 and CDR2 are SGHNT and YYREEE (reference sequence). The chain's CDR3 is CASSWGGGRMNTEAFF. CDR3 nucleotide sequence: TGTGCCAGCAGCTGGGGAGGAGGGCGGATGAACACTGAAGCTTTCTTT.

The chain couples TRBV14 to TRBJ2-4; 8 bases line up with TRBD1. Trimming cost V 0 bases and J 1 base; bases outside gene matches: 5. CDR3 length equals 17 residues. Germline V gene data show CDR1 as SGHDN and CDR2 as FVKESK. DNA for the CDR3: TGTGCCAGCAGCCAAGAAGGGTGGGACAGGGCCAAAAACATTCAGTACTTC. It codes for CASSQEGWDRAKNIQYF.

The chain uses TRBV29-1 and TRBJ2-3; 9 bases align to TRBD2. After removal of 5 bases from V and 3 bases from J, the junction contained 6 bases not matched to a gene. The germline V gene encodes CDR1 SQVTM and CDR2 ANQGSEA. The CDR3 runs 14 residues. The CDR3 DNA sequence: TGCAGCGTTAGGGCGGGGGGGGTTACAGATACGCAGTATTTT. It is translated as CSVRAGGVTDTQYF.

The chain combines TRBV27 with TRBJ2-2; 9 bases are shared with TRBD1. The germline V gene has CDR1 MNHEY and CDR2 SMNVEV (reference sequence). The CDR3 runs to 20 residues. V lost 5 bases and J lost 0; bases outside the gene matches: 16. The CDR3 sequence: CASSPTGTGRTLTNTGELFF. In nucleotides, the CDR3 is TGTGCCAGCAGTCCTACCGGGACAGGGCGGACCCTTACGAACACCGGGGAGCTGTTTTTT.

This chain uses TRBV30 with TRBJ1-4; the D is unclear. This CDR3 is 14 amino acids long. Per the germline V gene, CDR1 is GTSNPN and CDR2 is SVGIG (reference sequence). The ends were cut back, 0 bases at V and 11 bases at J, with 16 bases in the middle. CDR3 sequence: CAWSVKVPLGKLFF. The CDR3 DNA follows: TGTGCCTGGAGTGTAAAGGTCCCCCTGGGGAAACTGTTTTTT.

The J gene is TRBJ2-7, the V gene TRBV5-1; D may be TRBD1 (6 bases). The germline V and J ends were trimmed by 4 bases and 2 bases, with 19 bases remaining between them. CDR3 size: 16 residues. Germline V CDR1 and CDR2: SGHRS, YFSETQ. This CDR3 is CASSVRPGAETYEQYF. For the CDR3, the DNA is TGCGCCAGCAGCGTACGACCAGGGGCTGAGACCTACGAGCAGTACTTC.

The chain couples TRBV28 to TRBJ1-2; 7 bases align to TRBD1. Trimming took 0 bases from V and 4 from J; bases not matched to a gene: 2. The CDR3 runs 14 residues. CDR1 is MDHEN, CDR2 SYDVKM, per germline. CDR3 protein: CASSLWGQPYGYTF. The DNA of the CDR3 is TGTGCCAGCAGTTTATGGGGACAGCCCTATGGCTACACCTTC.

The V call is TRBV11-3, the J call TRBJ2-7; 10 nucleotides match TRBD1. The V and J ends lost 5 bases and 1 base, in that order; junction bases with no gene match: 5. The CDR3 contains 15 residues. Germline V gene lookup returns CDR1 SGHNT and CDR2 YENEEA. The CDR3, as DNA: TGTGCCAGCAGCCCGGGACAGGGGACTTCCTACGAGCAGTACTTC. Encoded protein: CASSPGQGTSYEQYF.

This clone was seen a few times. V gene TRBV5-1 combines with J gene TRBJ2-7; possible D gene TRBD2, 6 bases. Trimming stripped 4 bases from V and 0 bases from J, with 11 bases between. The CDR3 extends over 14 amino acids. From germline, CDR1 is SGHRS and CDR2 YFSETQ. As DNA, the CDR3 is TGCGCCAGCAGCCTCGGGGGTAGCTCCTACGAGCAGTACTTC. This gives the protein CASSLGGSSYEQYF.

This rearrangement joins TRBV12-5 to TRBJ2-2; D is unclear. CDR1 and CDR2 (germline): LGHNT, FRNRAP. Trimming took 0 bases from V and 5 from J, leaving 4 bases between them. This CDR3 is built from 13 residues. This CDR3 reads CASGLVRTGELFF. CDR3 bases: TGTGCTAGTGGTTTGGTCCGGACCGGGGAGCTGTTTTTT.

V gene TRBV10-3 combines with J gene TRBJ2-1, with 9 positions matching TRBD2. This CDR3 has 14 residues. V lost 8 bases and J lost 7; bases outside the gene matches: 9. Germline assignment: CDR1 ENHRY and CDR2 SYGVKD. CDR3 residues: CAISSPSGTNEQFF. The CDR3 DNA reads TGTGCCATCTCTAGCCCTAGCGGGACAAATGAGCAGTTCTTC.

The V gene is TRBV11-2, the J gene TRBJ1-4, with unresolved D. Trimming left V 5 bases short and J 8 bases short, with 21 bases between. This CDR3 contains 16 residues. Germline CDR1 SGHAT, CDR2 FQNNGV. CDR3 region: CASSHRPDSVREKLFF. Written as DNA, the CDR3 is TGTGCCAGCAGCCACAGACCGGACTCCGTTAGGGAAAAACTGTTTTTT.

The V and J genes are TRBV10-3 and TRBJ2-7; 15 bases fit TRBD2. J lost 4 bases, V lost 8 bases, and 15 bases had no gene match. Germline lookup yields CDR1 ENHRY and CDR2 SYGVKD. The CDR3 contains 18 residues. The CDR3 is CAIAAGLAGGQPLYEQYF. The CDR3 coding sequence is TGTGCCATCGCCGCGGGACTAGCGGGAGGCCAACCACTATACGAGCAGTACTTC.

The chain uses TRBV6-1 and TRBJ2-7; weak D call: TRBD2 (5 bases). CDR1 and CDR2 (germline): MNHNS, SASEGT. The CDR3 sequence is 13 residues long. Deletions cut 3 bases from V and 2 bases from J, with 8 bases between. The CDR3: CASSDRTPYEQYF. The CDR3 coding sequence is TGTGCCAGCAGTGACAGGACTCCCTACGAGCAGTACTTC.

The chain employs TRBV27 and TRBJ2-2, with 8 bases that match TRBD2. The length of the CDR3 is 17 residues. Losses at the gene ends were 5 bases for V and 1 base for J; bases not matched to a gene: 9. Germline CDR1 is MNHEY and CDR2 is SMNVEV (reference sequence). The CDR3 is CASSQSGLEVNTGELFF. The DNA of the CDR3 is TGTGCCAGCAGTCAATCGGGACTAGAGGTGAACACCGGGGAGCTGTTTTTT.

V and J are TRBV6-6 and TRBJ2-7; TRBD1 matches 9 bases. CDR1 is MNHNY and CDR2 is SVGAGI in the germline V gene (reference sequence). The CDR3 consists of 15 residues. Losses at the gene ends were 6 bases for V and 3 bases for J; bases not matched to a gene: 9. This chain's CDR3 is CASRRPGTGIYEQYF. CDR3 DNA sequence: TGTGCCAGCAGGCGGCCCGGGACAGGGATCTACGAGCAGTACTTC.

The J gene is TRBJ1-1, the V gene TRBV5-1, with 9 bases identical to TRBD1. Germline loops: CDR1 SGHRS, CDR2 YFSETQ. CDR3 size: 18 residues. The junction had 12 bases not matched to a gene; V was cut back by 2 bases and J by 1 base. The CDR3 loop reads CASSFKGQGIRGNTEAFF. DNA for the CDR3: TGCGCCAGCAGCTTTAAGGGACAGGGAATAAGGGGGAACACTGAAGCTTTCTTT.

V usage is TRBV6-5 and J usage is TRBJ2-1; D is undetermined. The CDR3 consists of 16 residues. Deletions cut 0 bases from V and 0 bases from J, with 9 bases between. CDR1 MNHEY and CDR2 SVGAGI come from the germline V gene. The CDR3 region is CASSYSPLSSYNEQFF. Here the CDR3 DNA reads TGTGCCAGCAGTTACTCTCCATTAAGCTCCTACAATGAGCAGTTCTTC.

A few counts support this clone. The gene calls are TRBV7-2 and TRBJ1-6, with D possibly being TRBD1 (5 bases). Trimming took 4 bases from V and 7 from J, leaving 14 bases between them. In germline, CDR1 is SGHTA, CDR2 FQGNSA. The CDR3 consists of 15 residues. CDR3 loop: CASSSQAGQNSPLHF. The CDR3, as DNA: TGTGCCAGCAGCTCCCAGGCGGGGCAAAATTCACCCCTCCACTTT.

This chain connects TRBV28 to TRBJ2-2; unclear D gene. V shed 5 bases and J shed 5 bases, with 15 bases lying between them. The CDR3 has 15 residues. Germline assignment: CDR1 MDHEN and CDR2 SYDVKM. Here the CDR3 reads CASSPPRRVTGELFF. CDR3 DNA sequence: TGTGCCAGCAGTCCTCCGAGGAGAGTAACCGGGGAGCTGTTTTTT.